The 22 T cell receptor beta chains presented below share a single source sample, sequenced in a study of identical twins. TCRdb re-derived calls from the 5' RACE reads in MiXCR, one entry per CDR3 protein. The data hold around 340,000 distinct CDR3 sequences, with 9% to 15% observed a single time. This same sample was also taken into another study, of yellow fever vaccine responses in identical twins.

The material sequenced was CD8+ T cells sorted from blood. These receptors all come from a woman aged 18-29 years in good health.

This clonotype was found a few times. The chain is built from TRBV7-8 and TRBJ2-1, with D possibly matching TRBD2 (5 bases). CDR3 size: 15 residues. Germline-derived CDR1 and CDR2 are SGHVS and FQNEAQ. Trimming removed 1 base at V and 9 bases at J, with 16 bases between. CDR3 in DNA: TGTGCCAGCAGCTTAGGAAGGACTGAAGGCGGTGAGCAGTTCTTC. Encoded protein: CASSLGRTEGGEQFF. Looking up the rest from reference TRBV7-8 and TRBJ2-1 gives the full variable domain: GAGVSQSPRYKVAKRGQDVALRCDPISGHVSLFWYQQALGQGPEFLTYFQNEAQLDKSGLPSDRFFAERPEGSVSTLKIQRTQQEDSAVYLCASSLGRTEGGEQFFGPGTRLTVL.

This clonotype showed up many times. The V gene is TRBV5-6, the J gene TRBJ1-5; D not resolved. The CDR3 is 16 residues long. V was clipped by 0 bases and J by 0 bases, with 10 bases between them. Germline V gene lookup returns CDR1 SGHDT and CDR2 YYEEEE. CDR3 sequence reads: CASSLGGGPSNQPQHF. In DNA, the CDR3 is TGTGCCAGCAGCTTGGGTGGCGGCCCTAGCAATCAGCCCCAGCATTTT.

The chain carries TRBV19 and TRBJ1-2, with D perhaps TRBD1 (6 bases). The CDR3 runs to 14 residues. Germline CDR1 reads LNHDA; CDR2 reads SQIVND (reference sequence). V was clipped by 4 bases and J by 3 bases, with 12 bases between them. CDR3 bases: TGTGCCAGTAGTACGGCGACAGGAGACTATGGCTACACCTTC. Translated, it gives CASSTATGDYGYTF.

This clonotype was observed at least ten times. The chain recombines TRBV12-3 or TRBV12-4 with TRBJ1-4; D uncertain. The CDR3 is 13 amino acids. The V and J ends lost 5 bases and 8 bases respectively, with 12 bases between them. CDR3 region: CASSTPSSEKLFF. The CDR3 DNA reads as TGTGCCAGCAGTACCCCTTCTTCCGAAAAACTGTTTTTT.

The V call is TRBV2, the J call TRBJ2-7, with D perhaps assigned TRBD1 or TRBD2 (6 bases each). The CDR3 extends over 12 amino acids. Trimming removed 7 bases at V and 4 bases at J, with 11 bases between. Germline loops: CDR1 SNHLY, CDR2 FYNNEI. The CDR3 DNA is TGTGCCAGCATAGGAGGGGGTTACGAGCAGTACTTC. It yields the protein CASIGGGYEQYF. Variable domain in full (rest from reference TRBV2 and TRBJ2-7): EPEVTQTPSHQVTQMGQEVILRCVPISNHLYFYWYRQILGQKVEFLVSFYNNEISEKSEIFDDQFSVERPDGSNFTLKIRSTKLEDSAMYFCASIGGGYEQYFGPGTRLTVT.

This clonotype was recorded a few times. V is TRBV6-1 and J is TRBJ2-1, with D possibly TRBD1 on 6 matching bases. The CDR3 is 16 amino acids. Germline lookup yields CDR1 MNHNS and CDR2 SASEGT. Trimming cost V 6 bases and J 8 bases, with 23 bases left between them. This CDR3 is CASRSTIRGPGDEQFF. The CDR3, as DNA: TGTGCCAGCAGATCTACAATCAGGGGTCCTGGGGATGAGCAGTTCTTC.

This clonotype was picked up a small number of times. In DNA, the CDR3 is TGTGCCACCGCACCAATAGCGGGGAACTACGAGCAGTACGTC. Translation gives CATAPIAGNYEQYV. This chain connects TRBV6-1 to TRBJ2-7; TRBD2 matches at 8 bases. CDR1 is MNHNS and CDR2 is SASEGT in the germline V gene. This CDR3 comprises 14 residues. V gave up 10 bases and J gave up 3 bases; unmatched junction bases: 11.

The chain couples TRBV27 to TRBJ1-2; 7 bases are shared with TRBD1. V was clipped by 6 bases and J by 9 bases; unmatched bases: 4. Germline V gene sequence: CDR1 MNHEY, CDR2 SMNVEV (reference sequence). The CDR3 length is 11 residues. The CDR3 here is CASRGQISYTF. The CDR3 DNA reads TGTGCCAGCAGGGGACAGATCAGCTACACCTTC.

The rearrangement uses TRBV7-6 and TRBJ2-2, with 8 bases that match TRBD1. The CDR3 contains 16 residues. V lost 1 base, J lost 3 bases, and 4 bases stayed unmatched. Germline V CDR1 and CDR2: SGHVS, FNYEAQ. In nucleotides, the CDR3 is TGTGCCAGCAGCTTAGTGGAACAGGGGGACACCGGGGAGCTGTTTTTT. Translation gives CASSLVEQGDTGELFF.

This clonotype was recorded a few times. The rearrangement joins TRBV5-5 to TRBJ1-4; TRBD1 is a possible D gene (6 bases). CDR3 size: 14 residues. Trimming left V 4 bases short and J 4 bases short, with 11 bases between. Germline V gene lookup returns CDR1 SGHKS and CDR2 YYEKEE (reference sequence). Written as DNA, the CDR3 is TGTGCCAGCAGCCCTCGGGACATTAATGAAAAACTGTTTTTT. Its translation: CASSPRDINEKLFF.

V and J are TRBV12-3 or TRBV12-4 and TRBJ2-1; either TRBD1 or TRBD2 may supply D (6 bases each). The CDR3 length is 13 residues. V was clipped by 7 bases and J by 7 bases, with 14 bases between them. CDR3 loop: CASIEGGGNEQFF. The CDR3 coding sequence is TGTGCCAGCATCGAAGGAGGGGGGAATGAGCAGTTCTTC.

The chain joins TRBV4-1 to TRBJ2-5; TRBD2 aligns across 10 bases. The CDR3 is 14 residues long. Germline values: CDR1 MGHRA, CDR2 YSYEKL. V dropped 6 bases and J dropped 2; count of bases not matched to a gene: 3. CDR3 in DNA: TGCGCCAGCAGGCGAGCGGGGGGGCAAGAGACCCAGTACTTC. It is translated as CASRRAGGQETQYF.

This clonotype occurred a few times. The chain links TRBV2 to TRBJ2-3; D gene unclear. The V gene lost 7 bases and the J gene lost 4 bases, with 12 bases spanning the gap. Germline V gene data show CDR1 as SNHLY and CDR2 as FYNNEI. This CDR3 is built from 13 residues. CDR3 in amino acids: CASTEMVADTQYF. Written as DNA, the CDR3 is TGTGCCAGCACCGAGATGGTTGCAGATACGCAGTATTTT.

The V gene is TRBV5-6, the J gene TRBJ2-5; 8 bases fit TRBD2. Trimming removed 1 base from V and 2 bases from J; junction bases left unmatched: 19. This CDR3 has 20 amino acids. Per the germline V gene, CDR1 is SGHDT and CDR2 is YYEEEE. The CDR3 nucleotides read TGTGCCAGCAGCTTGTGGCAGGCGGGAGGACGGCTTGTTGTACAAGAGACCCAGTACTTC. Amino acid sequence: CASSLWQAGGRLVVQETQYF.

The V gene is TRBV2, the J gene TRBJ1-6, with D perhaps matching TRBD1 (5 bases). CDR3 length: 12 residues. CDR1 is SNHLY and CDR2 is FYNNEI in the germline V gene. V was trimmed by 6 bases and J by 8 bases, leaving 8 bases between them. The CDR3 bases are TGTGCCAGCAGCGAGGGGTATTCACCCCTCCACTTT. Protein: CASSEGYSPLHF.

The chain joins TRBV28 to TRBJ1-1; 7 bases map to TRBD1. The trim removed 2 bases at V and 1 base at J, leaving 7 bases unmatched. This CDR3 comprises 16 residues. Germline V gives CDR1 MDHEN, CDR2 SYDVKM. The CDR3 nucleotides are TGTGCCAGCAGTTTACCGACAGGGAATCCGAACACTGAAGCTTTCTTT. Translation: CASSLPTGNPNTEAFF.

The chain couples TRBV4-2 to TRBJ1-1, with no clear D. This CDR3 region has 15 residues. The ends were cut back, 4 bases at V and 8 bases at J, with 20 bases in the middle. Germline CDR1 and CDR2: LGHNA and YNFKEQ. The CDR3 loop is CASSRVLGWGREAFF. CDR3 DNA: TGTGCCAGCAGCCGAGTGTTAGGGTGGGGAAGGGAAGCTTTCTTT.

The rearrangement joins TRBV7-2 to TRBJ2-3; possible D gene TRBD2, 5 bases. CDR1 is SGHTA and CDR2 is FQGNSA in the germline V gene. V was trimmed by 5 bases and J by 6 bases, leaving 21 bases between them. The CDR3 spans 16 residues. CDR3 DNA sequence: TGTGCCAGCAGCCCCGGCAGGACCGGGGTTCCGGATACGCAGTATTTT. Its translation: CASSPGRTGVPDTQYF.

A few counts support this clonotype. The chain has TRBV27 and TRBJ2-7; D is perhaps TRBD2 (6 bases). Trimming removed 3 bases from V and 0 bases from J, with 12 bases in between. This CDR3 contains 15 residues. Germline values: CDR1 MNHEY, CDR2 SMNVEV (reference sequence). The CDR3 sequence: CASSFASGPSYEQYF. CDR3 nucleotide sequence: TGTGCCAGCAGTTTCGCCAGCGGGCCCTCCTACGAGCAGTACTTC.

V and J are TRBV15 and TRBJ2-5; the match to TRBD2 covers 10 bases. The CDR3 runs 16 residues. V lost 2 bases and J lost 5; bases outside the gene matches: 8. Looked up from germline, CDR1 is LNHNV and CDR2 is YYDKDF (reference sequence). The CDR3 protein is CATSRSLAGVLETQYF. The CDR3 coding sequence is TGTGCCACCAGCAGAAGCCTAGCGGGAGTTTTGGAGACCCAGTACTTC.

A few counts support this clonotype. V is TRBV4-1 and J is TRBJ2-1, with D possibly TRBD1 on 8 matching bases. V lost 3 bases to trimming and J lost 0 bases, with 21 bases between them. The germline CDR1 and CDR2 sequences are MGHRA and YSYEKL. The CDR3 spans 19 residues. The CDR3 DNA sequence: TGCGCCAGCAGCCACCGAATTACAGGGGGGGAGATCTCCTACAATGAGCAGTTCTTC. Amino acid sequence: CASSHRITGGEISYNEQFF.

The chain is built from TRBV20-1 and TRBJ2-1; TRBD2 matches 14 bases. This CDR3 spans 13 amino acids. CDR1 DFQATT and CDR2 SNEGSKA come from the germline V gene (reference sequence). The J segment lost 9 bases and the V segment lost 5 bases, leaving 3 bases of the junction unmatched. The CDR3 DNA follows: TGCAGTGCTGGACTAGCGGGAGGTAGTGAGCAGTTCTTC. Protein sequence: CSAGLAGGSEQFF.